This T cell receptor (beta chain) was documented in a study of TIL therapy for anti-PD-1-resistant metastatic lung cancer. Study-level information: Patients then received nivolumab; progressors got lymphodepletion, TIL and IL-2. Half of patients were current or former smokers.

Whole-study findings and limits: Patients were highly selected, enriched for treatment-naive, never-smoker and oncogene-addicted cases.

Sequencing used immunoSEQ v3. The assay was immunoSEQ multiplex PCR, and TCRdb's table has in-frame clones only and misses some. The sample lists about 20,000 clones, about two thirds occurring once. As regards this clone: Its antigen remains unknown.

Germline lookup yields CDR1 KGHSH and CDR2 LQKENI. V dropped 5 bases and J dropped 3 bases, with 8 bases sitting between them. The CDR3 totals 13 residues. Documented time point: pre-treatment sample, taken before nivolumab and TIL therapy. Material: blood, obtained at baseline. The receptor was derived from a person aged 25-85 years with non-small cell lung cancer. This rearrangement joins TRBV18 to TRBJ1-5, with D unresolved. This CDR3 reads CASSRHVNQPQHF. Here the CDR3 DNA reads TGTGCCAGCTCAAGGCACGTCAATCAGCCCCAGCATTTT.